This TCR beta chain was obtained from a study of regulatory T cells in long-lasting Graves disease. The time point is: newly diagnosed GD, antithyroid drugs for less than 3 months. The authors made the TCR library using RNA they extracted from PBMCs. General observations from the study: The study examined only peripheral blood, not thyroid tissue.

About this clonotype: Its antigen remains unknown.

Building the TCR beta libraries relied on iRepertoire HTBI primers, and CDR3 regions underwent Arm-PCR. MiXCR, applied by TCRdb to the multiplex PCR reads, yields one record per CDR3 protein. Here the sample spans over 450,000 distinct CDR3 sequences, more than 10% being singletons. The CDR3 spans 15 residues. CDR1 and CDR2 from the germline V gene are MNHEY and SVGAGI. Trimming took off 2 bases at V and 0 bases at J, with 8 bases between the two ends. These records were also assigned to another study, of T cells in Graves' hyperthyroidism and ophthalmopathy. That report notes: In simple terms, a model built on 13 V-J features told ophthalmopathy apart from stable hyperthyroidism.

This specimen was peripheral blood mononuclear cells (PBMCs), taken at new diagnosis, from a patient treated with antithyroid drugs. The chain joins TRBV6-5 to TRBJ2-1; D unclear. The clonotype was recovered from a woman aged 30 to 39 with Graves disease. The CDR3 DNA follows: TGTGCCAGCAGTTACCTGAGGAGCTCCTACAATGAGCAGTTCTTC. Protein: CASSYLRSSYNEQFF.